Below, 31 T cell receptor beta chains from the same sample are listed, as sequenced in a study of cytomegalovirus exposure and HLA in healthy donors. Assay used: immunoSEQ multiplex PCR; TCRdb lists only in-frame clones, some missing. The table records around 260,000 clones, less than 95% of them present only once. Sequenced input: PBMCs. All receptors derive from a woman in her thirties in good health and CMV-seronegative.

The chain is built from TRBV5-1 and TRBJ1-5; tentatively, D is TRBD1 (5 bases). Deletions cut 4 bases from V and 3 bases from J, with 11 bases between. CDR3 size: 14 residues. Germline CDR1 and CDR2: SGHRS and YFSETQ. The CDR3 DNA sequence: TGCGCCAGCAGCCCCCAGGGAACCAATCAGCCCCAGCATTTT. It is translated as CASSPQGTNQPQHF.

The chain recombines TRBV7-2 with TRBJ2-2; TRBD2 matches at 8 bases. The CDR3 runs to 15 residues. Germline CDR1 and CDR2: SGHTA and FQGNSA. J gave up 6 bases and V 3 bases, and 6 bases lay outside the gene matches. The CDR3 is CASSFSPGLAGELFF. CDR3 in DNA: TGTGCCAGCAGCTTTTCCCCGGGACTAGCCGGGGAGCTGTTTTTT.

The chain carries TRBV28 and TRBJ2-1, with TRBD2 matching 10 bases. Unmatched junction bases numbered 7, after V lost 5 bases and J lost 3 bases. The CDR3 is 16 residues long. The germline CDR1 and CDR2 sequences are MDHEN and SYDVKM. The CDR3 sequence: CASSLIWTSGYNEQFF. CDR3 in DNA: TGTGCCAGCAGTCTTATATGGACTAGCGGCTACAATGAGCAGTTCTTC.

The rearrangement uses TRBV28 and TRBJ1-4; D not certain. The germline V gene has CDR1 MDHEN and CDR2 SYDVKM. The CDR3 has 13 residues. Trimming removed 2 bases at V and 3 bases at J, with 4 bases between. CDR3 sequence (DNA): TGTGCCAGCAGTTTAGCCCCTAATGAAAAACTGTTTTTT. Amino acids: CASSLAPNEKLFF.

The chain is built from TRBV4-1 and TRBJ2-1, with D tentatively TRBD2 (5 bases). This CDR3 region has 16 residues. The germline CDR1 and CDR2 sequences are MGHRA and YSYEKL. V was shortened by 0 bases and J by 7 bases, with 16 bases between the two germline ends. As DNA, the CDR3 is TGCGCCAGCAGCCAAGACGTCCGGGATGGTTGGAATGAGCAGTTCTTC. Residues: CASSQDVRDGWNEQFF.

This sequence joins TRBV6-5 and TRBJ2-5, with 9 nucleotides matching TRBD2. The CDR3 extends over 15 amino acids. In germline, CDR1 is MNHEY, CDR2 SVGAGI. V was pared by 2 bases and J by 2 bases, with 3 bases of the junction left unmatched. For the CDR3, the DNA is TGTGCCAGCAGTTACGCTAGCGGGACGCAAGAGACCCAGTACTTC. It codes for CASSYASGTQETQYF.

The V and J genes are TRBV11-2 and TRBJ2-1, with 8 bases identical to TRBD2. The germline CDR1 and CDR2 sequences are SGHAT and FQNNGV. There are 16 residues in the CDR3. Unmatched junction bases numbered 10, after V lost 5 bases and J lost 4 bases. The CDR3 bases are TGTGCCAGCAGCGATGTGGTTAGCGGGAATTACAATGAGCAGTTCTTC. It specifies CASSDVVSGNYNEQFF.

J is TRBJ2-2 and V is TRBV27; D gene ambiguous. The germline V gene encodes CDR1 MNHEY and CDR2 SMNVEV (reference sequence). The ends were cut back, 1 base at V and 1 base at J, with 10 bases in the middle. The CDR3 extends over 16 amino acids. CDR3 nucleotide sequence: TGTGCCAGCAGTTTATGGCAACAACTGAACACCGGGGAGCTGTTTTTT. Protein: CASSLWQQLNTGELFF.

This rearrangement joins TRBV11-3 to TRBJ2-5, with D perhaps matching TRBD2 (6 bases). The CDR3 contains 15 residues. Trimming left V 3 bases short and J 4 bases short, with 15 bases between. The germline V gene encodes CDR1 SGHNT and CDR2 YENEEA. Here the CDR3 reads CASSLLGRIGETQYF. DNA of the CDR3: TGTGCCAGCAGCTTGCTGGGGAGGATCGGAGAGACCCAGTACTTC. Combining the CDR3 with reference TRBV11-3 and TRBJ2-5 gives the whole variable domain EAGVVQSPRYKIIEKKQPVAFWCNPISGHNTLYWYLQNLGQGPELLIRYENEEAVDDSQLPKDRFSAERLKGVDSTLKIQPAELGDSAVYLCASSLLGRIGETQYFGPGTRLLVL.

The J gene is TRBJ2-3, the V gene TRBV9, with 9 bases aligning to TRBD1. Germline V gene sequence: CDR1 SGDLS, CDR2 YYNGEE. Trimming at V came to 4 bases and at J to 1 base, leaving 4 bases not matched to a gene. This CDR3 has 15 amino acids. The CDR3: CASSIGTGRTDTQYF. The DNA for the CDR3 is TGTGCCAGCAGCATAGGGACAGGGCGCACAGATACGCAGTATTTT.

The DNA for the CDR3 is TGTGCCAGCAGTTCAAGACAGGGGTGGAACGAGCAGTACTTC. Encoded protein: CASSSRQGWNEQYF. The chain couples TRBV28 to TRBJ2-7; 8 positions match TRBD1. The J segment lost 5 bases and the V segment lost 4 bases, leaving 7 bases of the junction unmatched. This CDR3 has 14 residues. CDR1 is MDHEN and CDR2 is SYDVKM in the germline V gene.

The V gene is TRBV9, the J gene TRBJ2-3; D call uncertain. V was trimmed by 4 bases and J by 4 bases, leaving 10 bases between them. The CDR3 runs to 13 residues. Germline CDR1 is SGDLS and CDR2 is YYNGEE. CDR3 DNA sequence: TGTGCCAGCAGCCCAAACGCGGCAGATACGCAGTATTTT. This encodes CASSPNAADTQYF.

This clone was seen once. The V gene is TRBV18, the J gene TRBJ2-5, with D unresolved. Germline-derived CDR1 and CDR2 are KGHSH and LQKENI. V was clipped by 3 bases and J by 5 bases, with 13 bases between them. The CDR3 consists of 14 residues. The CDR3 sequence is CASSPALTWETQYF. The CDR3 DNA follows: TGTGCCAGCTCACCCGCCCTAACCTGGGAGACCCAGTACTTC.

This clone has just one count. The genes are TRBV5-1 and TRBJ2-5; 10 positions agree with TRBD2. Germline values: CDR1 SGHRS, CDR2 YFSETQ. Trimming took 4 bases from V and 4 from J; bases not matched to a gene: 4. CDR3 length: 14 amino acids. CDR3 in DNA: TGCGCCAGCAGCCAAGCGGGAGGGGCAGAGACCCAGTACTTC. Translating gives CASSQAGGAETQYF.

This clone has a single count. The chain is built from TRBV28 and TRBJ1-1, with TRBD1 matching 10 bases. The V gene's germline CDR1 is MDHEN and CDR2 SYDVKM. J gave up 6 bases and V 7 bases, and 2 bases lay outside the gene matches. The CDR3 length is 12 residues. CDR3: CASTGQGAEAFF. For the CDR3, the DNA is TGTGCCAGCACCGGACAGGGGGCTGAAGCTTTCTTT.

The chain uses TRBV27 and TRBJ2-1; D is possibly TRBD1 (6 bases). Germline V gene lookup returns CDR1 MNHEY and CDR2 SMNVEV (reference sequence). Trimming pared 6 bases from V and 6 bases from J, leaving 9 bases between. The CDR3 extends over 12 amino acids. The CDR3 loop reads CASSPDSNEQFF. In DNA, the CDR3 is TGTGCCAGCAGCCCGGACAGCAATGAGCAGTTCTTC.

This sequence joins TRBV29-1 and TRBJ1-3; 10 bases match TRBD1. Germline lookup yields CDR1 SQVTM and CDR2 ANQGSEA. This CDR3 contains 14 residues. V gave up 6 bases and J gave up 2 bases; unmatched junction bases: 4. CDR3 sequence: CSVRDRGPGNTIYF. CDR3 nucleotide sequence: TGCAGCGTCCGGGACAGGGGACCTGGAAACACCATATATTTT.

V is TRBV11-2 and J is TRBJ2-7; the D is unclear. This CDR3 comprises 11 residues. Trimming shortened V by 4 bases and J by 5 bases, and 6 bases separated the two germline ends. Per germline, CDR1 SGHAT and CDR2 FQNNGV. This CDR3 reads CASSYIHEQYF. In DNA form, the CDR3 reads TGTGCCAGCAGCTACATCCACGAGCAGTACTTC.

The rearrangement joins TRBV5-1 to TRBJ1-2; D may be TRBD1 (6 bases). CDR3 size: 18 residues. The V and J ends lost 0 bases and 4 bases respectively, with 22 bases between them. The V gene's germline CDR1 is SGHRS and CDR2 YFSETQ. The CDR3: CASSLGQGMEVDRYGYTF. The CDR3 DNA is TGCGCCAGCAGCTTGGGCCAGGGGATGGAAGTAGATCGCTATGGCTACACCTTC.

This clone has only a few counts. The chain uses TRBV6-4 and TRBJ2-1; TRBD2 matches at 7 bases. Trimming took 3 bases from V and 4 from J; bases not matched to a gene: 3. In germline, CDR1 is MRHNA, CDR2 SNTAGT. There are 14 residues in the CDR3. The CDR3 nucleotides read TGTGCCAGCAGTGAGAGCGGGGATTACAATGAGCAGTTCTTC. Amino acid sequence: CASSESGDYNEQFF.

CDR3 coding DNA: TGTGCCAGCAGCTTGGGGCAGGGCGAACACTACGAGCAGTACTTC. Protein: CASSLGQGEHYEQYF. The chain uses TRBV5-5 and TRBJ2-7, with D perhaps TRBD1 (5 bases). Trimming stripped 0 bases from V and 3 bases from J, with 13 bases between. Germline CDR1 reads SGHKS; CDR2 reads YYEKEE (reference sequence). The CDR3 has 15 residues.

The rearrangement links TRBV27 to TRBJ1-1, with D unclear. The CDR3 consists of 11 residues. Trimming cost V 6 bases and J 6 bases, with 8 bases left between them. Germline assignment: CDR1 MNHEY and CDR2 SMNVEV (reference sequence). Here the CDR3 DNA reads TGTGCCAGCAGCCCTCTCGCTGAAGCTTTCTTT. It yields the protein CASSPLAEAFF.

The chain recombines TRBV18 with TRBJ2-2; D unresolved. The ends were cut back, 3 bases at V and 6 bases at J, with 17 bases in the middle. CDR3 length: 16 amino acids. Germline V gene data show CDR1 as KGHSH and CDR2 as LQKENI. In DNA, the CDR3 is TGTGCCAGCTCACCGTGGGCAGAGGCCTCTTCCGGGGAGCTGTTTTTT. Residues: CASSPWAEASSGELFF.

This chain connects TRBV7-9 to TRBJ2-2; 9 nucleotides align to TRBD1. The J segment lost 7 bases and the V segment lost 4 bases, leaving 7 bases of the junction unmatched. The CDR3 is made up of 15 amino acids. CDR1 is SEHNR and CDR2 is FQNEAQ in the germline V gene (reference sequence). CDR3 coding DNA: TGTGCCAGCAGCTCAAAGACAGGGGGTAACGGGGAGCTGTTTTTT. It yields the protein CASSSKTGGNGELFF.

The rearrangement links TRBV19 to TRBJ1-1; unclear D gene. The CDR3 has 13 amino acids. Germline CDR1 and CDR2: LNHDA and SQIVND (reference sequence). Trimming pared 5 bases from V and 2 bases from J, leaving 9 bases between. The CDR3 region has the DNA TGTGCCAGTAGTTTCATGGGTAACACTGAAGCTTTCTTT. Protein product: CASSFMGNTEAFF. The variable domain in full, with the rest retrieved from reference TRBV19 and TRBJ1-1, is DGGITQSPKYLFRKEGQNVTLSCEQNLNHDAMYWYRQDPGQGLRLIYYSQIVNDFQKGDIAEGYSVSREKKESFPLTVTSAQKNPTAFYLCASSFMGNTEAFFGQGTRLTVV.

CDR3 in DNA: TGTGCCAGCAGCTTAAATGCTTTTAGCGGGAGAGCGGACAATGAGCAGTTCTTC. Encoded protein: CASSLNAFSGRADNEQFF. This rearrangement joins TRBV7-3 to TRBJ2-1; 9 nucleotides agree with TRBD2. The CDR3 sequence is 18 residues long. Germline values: CDR1 SGHTA, CDR2 FQGTGA. Trimming took 1 base from V and 5 from J; bases not matched to a gene: 12.

The rearrangement uses TRBV7-9 and TRBJ2-7; TRBD2 aligns across 8 bases. The CDR3 length is 14 residues. CDR1 SEHNR and CDR2 FQNEAQ come from the germline V gene (reference sequence). V was pared by 4 bases and J by 3 bases, with 5 bases of the junction left unmatched. The CDR3 sequence is CASSWGAGDYEQYF. The DNA of the CDR3 is TGTGCCAGCAGCTGGGGAGCGGGAGACTACGAGCAGTACTTC.

V is TRBV6-1 and J is TRBJ2-5; TRBD1 is a possible D gene (7 bases). The length of the CDR3 is 15 residues. Trimming pared 0 bases from V and 2 bases from J, leaving 10 bases between. From germline, CDR1 is MNHNS and CDR2 SASEGT. CDR3 bases: TGTGCCAGCAGTGAAGCGGGGGGACAGCAAGAGACCCAGTACTTC. Protein product: CASSEAGGQQETQYF.

This rearrangement joins TRBV29-1 to TRBJ2-7; D gene ambiguous. The CDR3 extends over 12 amino acids. Germline-derived CDR1 and CDR2 are SQVTM and ANQGSEA. The V end was cut by 6 bases, the J end by 6 bases, with 15 bases between. The CDR3 is CSVSGGGTEQYF. CDR3 DNA: TGCAGCGTCTCGGGCGGCGGAACCGAGCAGTACTTC.

The gene calls are TRBV7-2 and TRBJ1-4; D gene uncertain. The ends were cut back, 5 bases at V and 5 bases at J, with 15 bases in the middle. The CDR3 totals 15 residues. Germline CDR1 SGHTA, CDR2 FQGNSA. CDR3 in DNA: TGTGCCAGCAGCCCAGACTATTCCCAAAATGAAAAACTGTTTTTT. Its translation: CASSPDYSQNEKLFF.

The rearrangement links TRBV27 to TRBJ2-7; D ambiguous. V gave up 1 base and J gave up 7 bases, with 11 bases separating them. This CDR3 is 13 amino acids long. CDR1 is MNHEY, CDR2 SMNVEV, per germline (reference sequence). The CDR3 nucleotides read TGTGCCAGCAGTTTATTGGGTCGTGGAGAGCAGTACTTC. It specifies CASSLLGRGEQYF.